This T cell receptor beta chain originates from a study of T cell clonality in common variable immunodeficiency. Donors gave roughly 5 to 8 ml heparinized peripheral whole blood. The assay was immunoSEQ multiplex PCR, and TCRdb's table has in-frame clones only and misses some. Sampling found 40,000 to 45,000 clones, none seen once. CDR1 is GTSNPN, CDR2 SVGIG, per germline (reference sequence). V gave up 0 bases and J gave up 3 bases, with 9 bases separating them. The CDR3 length is 14 residues. This clone was counted many times. The read terminates 3 residues ahead of where the CDR3 ends, so the germline J gene completes it.

The V call is TRBV30, the J call TRBJ1-3, with D possibly being TRBD1 (5 bases). Sequences were obtained from peripheral blood mononuclear cells. This sequence was found in a person between 18 and 75 years old in good health. Incomplete CDR3 DNA: TGTGCCTGGAGTGTCGGAGGGGATGGAAACACC. Its protein product is CAWSVGGDGNT. The CDR3 reads in full as CAWSVGGDGNTIYF.